Shown below are 22 T cell receptor beta chains from a single sample sequenced in a study of vaccination and CD4 T cells after COVID-19 (dated by TCRdb to the early 2020s). Their recognized antigens are unknown. The receptor library was made with PCR. TCRdb names Illumina iSeq 100 as the instrument used. DNA from cultured CD4+ T cells underwent TCR sequencing with the Oncomine TCR Beta short-read assay at the Johns Hopkins FTIC core. TCRdb ran its own pipeline on the public reads, namely fastp trimming at Q25 and MiXCR clone calling, and kept in-frame beta chains. Records with the same CDR3 protein are collapsed into one entry carrying the most frequent genes and DNA. Present in this sample are over a thousand distinct CDR3 sequences, 45% to 55% of which were seen just once. Clones ranked in the top ten supply more than 65% of the sample. The meaning of the sample's treatment or condition label: 10-day PBMC culture with coronavirus spike peptide pools or control peptides (ViraFEST assay). CD4+ T cells from unexposed donors were collected before the COVID-19 pandemic (2011-2018).

The source material was CD4+ T cells from blood, cultured in vitro. The receptors were sampled from a human donor in good health.

The rearrangement joins TRBV20-1 to TRBJ2-5; D might be TRBD2 (6 bases). V lost 1 base to trimming and J lost 0 bases, with 6 bases between them. This CDR3 has 13 residues. CDR1 is DFQATT, CDR2 SNEGSKA, per germline (reference sequence). Here the CDR3 reads CSARGGDQETQYF. In nucleotides, the CDR3 is TGCAGTGCTAGAGGGGGGGACCAAGAGACCCAGTACTTC.

This chain connects TRBV2 to TRBJ1-6; 8 positions match TRBD1. Germline V gene sequence: CDR1 SNHLY, CDR2 FYNNEI. The junction had 12 bases not matched to a gene; V was cut back by 5 bases and J by 0 bases. The CDR3 contains 19 residues. CDR3: CASSIQGVLLSSYNSPLHF. The CDR3, as DNA: TGTGCCAGCAGTATACAGGGGGTTCTCCTTAGCTCCTATAATTCACCCCTCCACTTT.

The chain is built from TRBV4-1 and TRBJ1-3, with unresolved D. Germline CDR1 is MGHRA and CDR2 is YSYEKL. The CDR3 is made up of 16 amino acids. Trimming shortened V by 0 bases and J by 0 bases, and 9 bases separated the two germline ends. The CDR3 region is CASSQDRVNSGNTIYF. The CDR3 bases are TGCGCCAGCAGCCAAGATCGAGTGAACTCTGGAAACACCATATATTTT.

V usage is TRBV2 and J usage is TRBJ1-1; D might be TRBD1 (5 bases). There are 14 residues in the CDR3. With 6 bases removed from V and 1 base from J, the gap between germline ends came to 12 bases. Germline-derived CDR1 and CDR2 are SNHLY and FYNNEI. The CDR3: CASRDDSKNTEAFF. Written as DNA, the CDR3 is TGTGCCAGCAGGGATGACAGTAAGAACACTGAAGCTTTCTTT.

This chain links TRBV6-1 with TRBJ2-7, with D uncertain. The length of the CDR3 is 11 residues. V shed 1 base and J shed 3 bases, with 1 base lying between them. Germline CDR1 is MNHNS and CDR2 is SASEGT. This chain's CDR3 is CASSEGYEQYF. CDR3 nucleotides: TGTGCCAGCAGTGAAGGCTACGAGCAGTACTTC.

The V and J genes are TRBV7-9 and TRBJ2-5, with D tentatively TRBD2 (8 bases). Trimming took 7 bases from V and 5 from J, leaving 26 bases between them. In germline, CDR1 is SEHNR, CDR2 FQNEAQ (reference sequence). This CDR3 comprises 17 residues. The CDR3 DNA follows: TGTGCCAGCACCCAGGACCCGGGAGGGGGCGCGGGGGAGACCCAGTACTTC. Its translation: CASTQDPGGGAGETQYF.

This chain links TRBV7-2 with TRBJ2-7, with D unclear. The CDR3 is 15 residues long. Trimming stripped 0 bases from V and 3 bases from J, with 12 bases between. Per the germline V gene, CDR1 is SGHTA and CDR2 is FQGNSA. CDR3 sequence (DNA): TGTGCCAGCAGCTTAGCCTACACCCCGGTCTACGAGCAGTACTTC. This codes for CASSLAYTPVYEQYF.

This chain connects TRBV18 to TRBJ1-1; D unclear. Germline CDR1 and CDR2: KGHSH and LQKENI. This CDR3 comprises 13 residues. The V gene lost 5 bases and the J gene lost 1 base, with 8 bases spanning the gap. CDR3 DNA sequence: TGTGCCAGCTCAGACGTTAGGAACACTGAAGCTTTCTTT. Protein sequence: CASSDVRNTEAFF.

This clonotype was picked up a small number of times. The CDR3 DNA follows: TGTGCCAGCCTCTCGGAGATAAGTGTTTCTAGCAATCAGCCCCAGCATTTT. The encoded protein is CASLSEISVSSNQPQHF. J is TRBJ1-5 and V is TRBV2; D call uncertain. Germline V gene sequence: CDR1 SNHLY, CDR2 FYNNEI. Trimming took 8 bases from V and 0 from J, leaving 20 bases between them. The CDR3 totals 17 residues.

The genes are TRBV20-1 and TRBJ1-2, with 7 bases identical to TRBD1. The CDR3 contains 14 residues. J gave up 4 bases and V 4 bases, and 9 bases lay outside the gene matches. Germline CDR1 is DFQATT and CDR2 is SNEGSKA (reference sequence). CDR3 loop: CSANGQGVGYGYTF. Here the CDR3 DNA reads TGCAGTGCTAATGGCCAGGGGGTCGGCTATGGCTACACCTTC.

The genes are TRBV12-3 or TRBV12-4 and TRBJ1-6, with a tentative D call TRBD1 (6 bases). Trimming removed 6 bases from V and 13 bases from J, with 13 bases in between. CDR3 size: 12 residues. The CDR3 region has the DNA TGTGCCAGCAGGAGAACAGGGAGGCCCCTCCACTTT. Protein product: CASRRTGRPLHF.

There are a few counts of this clonotype. The V gene is TRBV20-1, the J gene TRBJ2-1; D is tentatively TRBD1 or TRBD2 (5 bases each). The CDR3 runs to 15 residues. Deletions cut 1 base from V and 8 bases from J, with 18 bases between. The germline V gene encodes CDR1 DFQATT and CDR2 SNEGSKA (reference sequence). As DNA, the CDR3 is TGCAGTGCTAGAGGGAGTCAAGGGGAGCGGTATGAGCAGTTCTTC. The encoded protein is CSARGSQGERYEQFF.

This clonotype has just a few counts. The gene calls are TRBV7-9 and TRBJ2-3; D gene uncertain. The germline CDR1 and CDR2 sequences are SEHNR and FQNEAQ (reference sequence). The CDR3 contains 12 residues. V lost 0 bases and J lost 3, with 1 base in between. The CDR3 DNA reads as TGTGCCAGCAGCTTAGCTACAGATACGCAGTATTTT. Protein product: CASSLATDTQYF.

The chain uses TRBV7-9 and TRBJ2-3, with 7 bases matching TRBD2. Germline loops: CDR1 SEHNR, CDR2 FQNEAQ (reference sequence). Unmatched junction bases numbered 6, after V lost 5 bases and J lost 1 base. The CDR3 covers 15 residues. This chain's CDR3 is CASSGDSGRTDTQYF. Written as DNA, the CDR3 is TGTGCCAGCAGCGGGGATAGCGGGCGCACAGATACGCAGTATTTT.

This rearrangement joins TRBV2 to TRBJ2-5; D unresolved. The V end was cut by 8 bases, the J end by 0 bases, with 10 bases between. This CDR3 contains 13 residues. In germline, CDR1 is SNHLY, CDR2 FYNNEI. The CDR3: CASGPEYQETQYF. As DNA, the CDR3 is TGTGCCAGCGGACCGGAGTACCAAGAGACCCAGTACTTC. The complete variable domain, with remaining parts taken from reference TRBV2 and TRBJ2-5, reads EPEVTQTPSHQVTQMGQEVILRCVPISNHLYFYWYRQILGQKVEFLVSFYNNEISEKSEIFDDQFSVERPDGSNFTLKIRSTKLEDSAMYFCASGPEYQETQYFGPGTRLLVL.

J is TRBJ2-5 and V is TRBV6-2 or TRBV6-3; D could derive from TRBD1 or TRBD2 (5 bases each). CDR3 size: 14 residues. The germline V gene has CDR1 MNHEY and CDR2 SVGEGT. V lost 5 bases to trimming and J lost 2 bases, with 12 bases between them. This CDR3 reads CASSRHGGQETQYF. The DNA for the CDR3 is TGTGCCAGCAGTCGCCATGGGGGACAAGAGACCCAGTACTTC.

The chain joins TRBV7-9 to TRBJ1-6; 8 positions agree with TRBD1. V dropped 4 bases and J dropped 10; count of bases not matched to a gene: 15. This CDR3 region has 17 residues. Per the germline V gene, CDR1 is SEHNR and CDR2 is FQNEAQ (reference sequence). CDR3 sequence (DNA): TGTGCCAGCAGCTCACACGAAAGACAGGGGCGGGAATCACCCCTCCACTTT. Encoded protein: CASSSHERQGRESPLHF.

V is TRBV18 and J is TRBJ2-7; the D gene could be TRBD1 or TRBD2 (5 bases each). From germline, CDR1 is KGHSH and CDR2 LQKENI. V was cut by 2 bases and J by 5 bases, with 7 bases left in between. This CDR3 region has 12 residues. Written as DNA, the CDR3 is TGTGCCAGCTCACCAAGGGACGACGAGCAGTACTTC. Translation: CASSPRDDEQYF.

This chain links TRBV20-1 with TRBJ2-2; TRBD2 agrees at 9 bases. Per the germline V gene, CDR1 is DFQATT and CDR2 is SNEGSKA (reference sequence). After removal of 0 bases from V and 1 base from J, the junction contained 3 bases not matched to a gene. The CDR3 spans 16 residues. The CDR3 nucleotides read TGCAGTGCTAGAGATTCGACTAGCGGGAACACCGGGGAGCTGTTTTTT. Its protein is CSARDSTSGNTGELFF.

The chain links TRBV20-1 to TRBJ2-7; TRBD2 agrees at 9 bases. The germline V gene encodes CDR1 DFQATT and CDR2 SNEGSKA (reference sequence). This CDR3 spans 19 amino acids. Unmatched junction bases numbered 20, after V lost 5 bases and J lost 0 bases. The DNA of the CDR3 is TGCAGTGCTGGACCCGGGACTAGCCCTACATACCGGATCTCCTACGAGCAGTACTTC. It encodes CSAGPGTSPTYRISYEQYF.

This clonotype is a singleton in its sample. The chain combines TRBV7-8 with TRBJ2-2, with D maybe TRBD2 (6 bases). The ends were cut back, 5 bases at V and 4 bases at J, with 11 bases in the middle. This CDR3 region has 14 residues. Germline loops: CDR1 SGHVS, CDR2 FQNEAQ. The DNA for the CDR3 is TGTGCCAGCAGCCGCCGGGACTCCACCGGGGAGCTGTTTTTT. This sequence encodes CASSRRDSTGELFF.

The chain links TRBV30 to TRBJ2-1; tentatively, D is TRBD1 (5 bases). This CDR3 spans 15 amino acids. Trimming left V 5 bases short and J 0 bases short, with 14 bases between. Germline V CDR1 and CDR2: GTSNPN, SVGIG (reference sequence). CDR3 nucleotides: TGTGCCTGGGCCCGACAGAGCATCTCCTACAATGAGCAGTTCTTC. This gives the protein CAWARQSISYNEQFF.